This TCR beta chain was retrieved from a study of response to subunit inactivated influenza vaccine. This clonotype was seen more than once but under ten times. One entry per CDR3 protein results from TCRdb running MiXCR on the RT-PCR reads. The sample lists 500,000 or so distinct CDR3 sequences, around 9.9% occurring once. The CDR3 sequence is 13 residues long. V trimming: 6 bases; J trimming: 5 bases; junction bases outside the gene matches: 6. This specimen was PBMCs from blood, taken roughly 48 days after vaccination. The chain combines TRBV12-3 or TRBV12-4 with TRBJ1-1; the match to TRBD1 covers 7 bases. The receptor was derived from a man in his fifties or sixties who received an inactivated influenza vaccine. The CDR3: CASRLQGSTEAFF. CDR3 bases: TGTGCCAGCAGACTACAGGGGTCAACTGAAGCTTTCTTT.